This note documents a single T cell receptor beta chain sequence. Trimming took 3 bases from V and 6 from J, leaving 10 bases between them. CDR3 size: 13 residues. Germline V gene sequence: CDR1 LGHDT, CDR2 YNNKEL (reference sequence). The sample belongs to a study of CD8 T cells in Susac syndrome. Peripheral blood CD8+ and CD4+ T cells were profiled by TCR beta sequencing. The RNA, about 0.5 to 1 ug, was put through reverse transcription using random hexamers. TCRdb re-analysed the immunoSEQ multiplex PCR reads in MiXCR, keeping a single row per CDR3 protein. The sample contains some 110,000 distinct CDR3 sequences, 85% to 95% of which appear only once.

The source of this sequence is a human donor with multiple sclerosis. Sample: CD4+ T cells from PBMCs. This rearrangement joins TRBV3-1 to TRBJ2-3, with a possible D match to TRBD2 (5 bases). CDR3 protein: CASSHQLEDTQYF. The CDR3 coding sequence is TGTGCCAGCAGCCACCAACTAGAGGATACGCAGTATTTT.